The subject of this entry is one TCR beta chain. The repertoire was sequenced with immunoSEQ multiplex PCR; TCRdb's copy has only in-frame clones and lacks some. This sample has around 160,000 clones, with around 79% found just once. Germline-derived CDR1 and CDR2 are SEHNR and FQNEAQ (reference sequence). V was shortened by 5 bases and J by 0 bases, with 16 bases between the two germline ends. This CDR3 comprises 16 residues. This specimen comes from a study of blood T cell repertoires in COVID-19. The sample was PBMCs or T cells enriched from blood (not recorded which). This TCR was recovered from a man in his fifties or sixties who had recovered from COVID-19. The genes are TRBV7-9 and TRBJ1-2; maybe TRBD1 (6 bases). This CDR3 is CASSPGGAQANYGYTF. CDR3 bases: TGTGCCAGCAGCCCTGGGGGGGCACAGGCTAACTATGGCTACACCTTC.